The sequence of this T cell receptor (beta chain) was determined in a study of PD-L1 blockade in urothelial cancer (dated by TCRdb to about 2017). Study-level background: Therapy was started in about 2014 for all patients, and atezolizumab 1,200 mg was administered intravenously every 3 weeks. Durable clinical benefit meant progression-free survival longer than 6 months, and TCR features were also tested against progression-free and overall survival. The study was an exploratory multi-omic analysis of somatic, immune and clinical correlates of response to PD-L1 blockade with atezolizumab in urothelial cancer. An ECOG performance status of 0 or 1 was recorded for the patients, and 0 to 3 prior chemotherapy regimens had been received by the patients. Blood samples were analyzed at 3 weeks after treatment start (second dose) and at 6 weeks after treatment start. TCR sequencing covered pretreatment tumor samples and matched, serially collected peripheral blood taken before and after atezolizumab treatment. Nine patients reached durable clinical benefit, while 20 patients did not. Blood samples gave a median of around 140,000 T cells and 83,000 or so unique TCRs, with a median clonality of 0.080. About 90% of the roughly 29 patients were identified as males with urothelial cancer of bladder origin, and a prior smoking history was reported by 18 of 29 patients. Twenty-nine patients had pretreatment blood TCR-seq, about 25 had at least one posttreatment blood collection, and about 25 had tumor TCR-seq. Whole exome sequencing and RNA sequencing of pretreatment tumors were performed alongside TCR sequencing in the same patients. Overall results and qualifications from the work: Greater expansion of tumor-associated TCR clones in peripheral blood 3 weeks after the start of treatment was observed in patients with durable benefit (n ≈ 22, p = 0.022). Improved progression-free and overall survival was associated with having pretreatment peripheral blood TCR clonality below the median. Small sample size (n ≈ 27) and many exploratory analyses mean the results are intended to be hypothesis-generating.

V trim: 4 bases; J trim: 4 bases; unmatched bases: 6. From the cysteine through the phenylalanine, the CDR3 covers 16 amino acids. Only CDR3 DNA remains: 48 bases, in frame from the first base. For CDR1 and CDR2, the germline V gene (reference sequence) lists LNHDA and SQIVND. As regards this clone: Its antigen remains unidentified. Within one base of it there is no much larger clone, and no base qualities were kept. Other DNA sequences in the same sample also yield this CDR3.

The intended sense of this specimen's time point label: peripheral blood 6 weeks after treatment start. A total of roughly 30 patients with locally advanced or metastatic urothelial carcinoma, treated at Memorial Sloan Kettering on a trial protocol, made up the cohort. Peripheral blood mononuclear cells were collected pretreatment and during treatment, with between 1 and 8 total time points obtained per patient. The Qiagen DNeasy Blood extraction kit was used to purify genomic DNA from total PBMCs and tumor samples. PBMCs were collected pretreatment and during treatment and were isolated and stored as previously described. Synthetic TCR analog templates were spiked into each PCR to estimate absolute template abundance from read counts. The immunoSEQ assay was used to amplify TCRbeta CDR3 regions from genomic DNA with bias-controlled V and J gene primers. Rearranged TCRbeta segments were sequenced at approximately 20X coverage. Regarding the original processing steps: Clustering was used to correct sequencing errors, and CDR3s were annotated against IMGT to assign V, D and J genes. Downstream analyses used only productive TCRbeta rearrangements, leaving out any out-of-frame or stop-codon sequences. Clonality was computed as one minus Shannon entropy normalized by the log of the number of unique productive sequences. Clones differing between time points or between blood and tumor were identified using Fisher's exact test with Benjamini-Hochberg correction, with an adjusted p below 0.01 applied as the threshold. This is the immuneACCESS table as TCRdb keeps it, with only in-frame sequences that have V and J called. A part of the clones is gone; compared with another copy, unresolved V genes explain less than half, and the rest is unexplained. The D gene and trimming were derived from the DNA, and the V and J assignments and clone size from that table. Here the sample has more than 95,000 clones; 85% to 90% occur a single time. The top ten constitute around 1.7% of the sample.

This sequence uses TRBV19 and TRBJ2-3, with TRBD1 matching 12 junction bases. Here the sequenced sample was PBMCs, taken around atezolizumab (anti-PD-L1) treatment. The receptor was derived from a man aged 55 to 70 with urothelial cancer. For the CDR3, the sequence is CASSRRDRGRADTQYF. The DNA sequence follows: TGTGCCAGTAGTAGGCGGGACAGGGGGCGCGCAGATACGCAGTATTTT. Outside the CDR3, residues come from the reference TRBV19 and TRBJ2-3 proteins, so the full variable domain is: DGGITQSPKYLFRKEGQNVTLSCEQNLNHDAMYWYRQDPGQGLRLIYYSQIVNDFQKGDIAEGYSVSREKKESFPLTVTSAQKNPTAFYLCASSRRDRGRADTQYFGPGTRLTVL.